These 26 T cell receptor beta chains share one sample of origin, sequenced in a study of blood T cell repertoires in COVID-19. This table comes from immunoSEQ multiplex PCR, and its TCRdb copy is limited to in-frame clones, with some not included. The sample gives approximately 150,000 clones, roughly 87% of which show up once; roughly 1.2% is in the top ten. The sequenced sample was PBMCs or T cells enriched from blood (not recorded which). The receptors here all came from a human donor with acute COVID-19. The donor label of this sample is uncertain.

The rearrangement joins TRBV7-9 to TRBJ2-7; TRBD1 matches 8 bases. The V segment lost 5 bases and the J segment 6 bases; nucleotides outside the gene matches: 6. The CDR3 extends over 13 amino acids. Germline CDR1 and CDR2: SEHNR and FQNEAQ (reference sequence). As DNA, the CDR3 is TGTGCCAGCAGCCTACAGGGGGTCTCCGAGCAGTACTTC. Protein: CASSLQGVSEQYF.

V and J are TRBV5-5 and TRBJ1-1, with 8 bases matching TRBD1. V lost 0 bases and J lost 3; bases outside the gene matches: 4. Per germline, CDR1 SGHKS and CDR2 YYEKEE (reference sequence). CDR3 size: 15 residues. CDR3 protein: CASSLGQGLDTEAFF. The CDR3 nucleotides read TGTGCCAGCAGCTTGGGACAGGGGCTGGACACTGAAGCTTTCTTT.

This chain joins TRBV9 and TRBJ2-2; TRBD2 aligns across 9 bases. Losses at the gene ends were 1 base for V and 5 bases for J; bases not matched to a gene: 9. Germline CDR1 SGDLS, CDR2 YYNGEE. This CDR3 has 17 amino acids. The chain's CDR3 is CASSVFPAGGKTGELFF. In DNA, the CDR3 is TGTGCCAGCAGCGTATTCCCAGCGGGGGGAAAAACCGGGGAGCTGTTTTTT.

V and J are TRBV30 and TRBJ1-1; D is perhaps TRBD1 (5 bases). CDR1 is GTSNPN and CDR2 is SVGIG in the germline V gene (reference sequence). The CDR3 is 13 residues long. V was clipped by 5 bases and J by 0 bases, with 10 bases between them. This CDR3 is CAWQGTVNTEAFF. In DNA form, the CDR3 reads TGTGCCTGGCAGGGAACCGTGAACACTGAAGCTTTCTTT.

This chain links TRBV9 with TRBJ2-2; TRBD2 matches at 7 bases. Germline values: CDR1 SGDLS, CDR2 YYNGEE. This CDR3 is 17 amino acids long. The ends lost 0 bases at V and 3 bases at J; junction bases unmatched: 8. CDR3 bases: TGTGCCAGCAGCGTAGATCCCCAGGGAGGGCACACCGGGGAGCTGTTTTTT. The encoded protein is CASSVDPQGGHTGELFF.

This rearrangement joins TRBV2 to TRBJ2-1; 10 positions agree with TRBD1. Trimming removed 6 bases from V and 3 bases from J; junction bases left unmatched: 5. CDR1 SNHLY and CDR2 FYNNEI come from the germline V gene. This CDR3 is 15 amino acids long. The CDR3 region has the DNA TGTGCCAGCAGCGCCGGACAGGGGGGCTACAATGAGCAGTTCTTC. Its translation: CASSAGQGGYNEQFF.

V usage is TRBV6-5 and J usage is TRBJ2-7, with TRBD2 as a possible D gene (5 bases). This CDR3 region has 15 residues. In germline, CDR1 is MNHEY, CDR2 SVGAGI. V shed 6 bases and J shed 0 bases, with 15 bases lying between them. CDR3 bases: TGTGCCAGCAGCTTTTCCGGGAAAAGCTCCTACGAGCAGTACTTC. Protein product: CASSFSGKSSYEQYF.

The chain carries TRBV11-3 and TRBJ2-7; a weak D match, TRBD1 (7 bases). Trimming took 5 bases from V and 4 from J, leaving 12 bases between them. This CDR3 is built from 13 residues. From germline, CDR1 is SGHNT and CDR2 YENEEA. Here the CDR3 DNA reads TGTGCCAGCAGCAAACAGGGGACTTACGAGCAGTACTTC. This gives the protein CASSKQGTYEQYF.

The chain couples TRBV12-5 to TRBJ1-2, with D possibly being TRBD1 (5 bases). This CDR3 is 15 amino acids long. Trimming left V 6 bases short and J 0 bases short, with 14 bases between. Germline V gives CDR1 LGHNT, CDR2 FRNRAP. CDR3 sequence (DNA): TGTGCTAGTGGCCTCCTTGGGGCAACTAACTATGGCTACACCTTC. It yields the protein CASGLLGATNYGYTF.

The chain uses TRBV18 and TRBJ1-5; D is unresolved. CDR1 is KGHSH, CDR2 LQKENI, per germline. Between the trimmed V and J ends, which lost 6 bases and 1 base, there was a span of 10 bases. The CDR3 totals 14 residues. The CDR3 bases are TGTGCCAGCTCCTCGGGTGTCAGCAATCAGCCCCAGCATTTT. This encodes CASSSGVSNQPQHF.

This chain connects TRBV18 to TRBJ1-1; D is unclear. Per the germline V gene, CDR1 is KGHSH and CDR2 is LQKENI. The CDR3 is 12 amino acids. The V and J ends lost 3 bases and 3 bases respectively, with 5 bases between them. CDR3 amino acids: CASSPEHTEAFF. DNA for the CDR3: TGTGCCAGCTCACCGGAGCACACTGAAGCTTTCTTT.

The CDR3 DNA follows: TGTGCCTGGAGTGGGACTAGCTGGGCCGAGCAGTACTTC. It is translated as CAWSGTSWAEQYF. J is TRBJ2-7 and V is TRBV30; TRBD2 matches at 8 bases. This CDR3 has 13 residues. The trim removed 1 base at V and 6 bases at J, leaving 5 bases unmatched. CDR1 and CDR2 from the germline V gene are GTSNPN and SVGIG (reference sequence).

The V gene is TRBV4-1, the J gene TRBJ2-7, with D perhaps matching TRBD2 (5 bases). The CDR3 totals 16 residues. The germline V gene has CDR1 MGHRA and CDR2 YSYEKL. V shed 1 base and J shed 4 bases, with 17 bases lying between them. CDR3 DNA sequence: TGCGCCAGCAGCCAAGTGCCCCGGGATTTCAGTTACGAGCAGTACTTC. Amino acid sequence: CASSQVPRDFSYEQYF.

V usage is TRBV2 and J usage is TRBJ2-2; 10 nucleotides line up with TRBD2. In germline, CDR1 is SNHLY, CDR2 FYNNEI. CDR3 length: 14 amino acids. The trim removed 7 bases at V and 8 bases at J, leaving 7 bases unmatched. As DNA, the CDR3 is TGTGCCAGCAAAGTAGCGGGGGGTTCTGGGGAGCTGTTTTTT. It specifies CASKVAGGSGELFF.

The chain combines TRBV6-5 with TRBJ2-2, with D hard to call. The CDR3 runs to 14 residues. Trimming pared 4 bases from V and 2 bases from J, leaving 8 bases between. The germline CDR1 and CDR2 sequences are MNHEY and SVGAGI. In nucleotides, the CDR3 is TGTGCCAGCAGTTGGTTGGGCAACACCGGGGAGCTGTTTTTT. Translation: CASSWLGNTGELFF.

The rearrangement uses TRBV5-4 and TRBJ1-1; 9 bases line up with TRBD1. In germline, CDR1 is SGHNT, CDR2 YYREEE (reference sequence). This CDR3 comprises 15 residues. With V trimmed by 0 bases and J by 10 bases, 10 bases remained unmatched. CDR3: CASSLDRTGVSGAFF. For the CDR3, the DNA is TGTGCCAGCAGCTTGGATCGGACAGGGGTTTCGGGAGCTTTCTTT.

The chain uses TRBV5-1 and TRBJ2-5; no firm D call. Germline assignment: CDR1 SGHRS and CDR2 YFSETQ. Trimming removed 0 bases from V and 4 bases from J, with 10 bases in between. The CDR3 runs 14 residues. This CDR3 reads CASSLEPSRETQYF. The CDR3 DNA follows: TGCGCCAGCAGCTTGGAGCCTAGTCGAGAGACCCAGTACTTC.

The genes are TRBV19 and TRBJ1-2, with 7 bases that match TRBD1. CDR1 and CDR2 from the germline V gene are LNHDA and SQIVND (reference sequence). The length of the CDR3 is 13 residues. The V segment lost 1 base and the J segment 6 bases; nucleotides outside the gene matches: 2. CDR3 loop: CASSIVTGDGYTF. As DNA, the CDR3 is TGTGCCAGTAGTATAGTAACAGGGGATGGCTACACCTTC.

The rearrangement links TRBV4-1 to TRBJ1-6, with TRBD1 identical over 11 bases. This CDR3 has 15 amino acids. Germline lookup yields CDR1 MGHRA and CDR2 YSYEKL. J gave up 7 bases and V 2 bases, and 1 base lay outside the gene matches. Here the CDR3 reads CASSQRDRGNSPLHF. The CDR3 DNA follows: TGCGCCAGCAGCCAACGGGACAGGGGGAATTCACCCCTCCACTTT.

The chain couples TRBV2 to TRBJ1-2; no definite D call. Deletions cut 3 bases from V and 4 bases from J, with 12 bases between. The CDR3 loop spans 14 amino acids. Germline assignment: CDR1 SNHLY and CDR2 FYNNEI. CDR3 nucleotides: TGTGCCAGCAGTGAGAAGAGGGATCGCTATGGCTACACCTTC. Residues: CASSEKRDRYGYTF. Looking up the rest from reference TRBV2 and TRBJ1-2 gives the full variable domain: EPEVTQTPSHQVTQMGQEVILRCVPISNHLYFYWYRQILGQKVEFLVSFYNNEISEKSEIFDDQFSVERPDGSNFTLKIRSTKLEDSAMYFCASSEKRDRYGYTFGSGTRLTVV.

The V call is TRBV3-1 (or the pseudogene TRBV3-2), the J call TRBJ1-1; D unresolved. This CDR3 region has 14 residues. Germline CDR1 reads LGHDT; CDR2 reads YNNKEL (reference sequence). Between the trimmed V and J ends, which lost 2 bases and 2 bases, there was a span of 9 bases. The CDR3 sequence: CASSQWQDNTEAFF. The DNA for the CDR3 is TGTGCCAGCAGCCAATGGCAGGATAACACTGAAGCTTTCTTT.

CDR3 in amino acids: CASSLLPPTYSYEQYF. The CDR3 nucleotides read TGCGCCAGCAGCCTCCTACCACCAACGTACTCCTACGAGCAGTACTTC. The V gene is TRBV4-1, the J gene TRBJ2-7; D remains unclear. V was trimmed by 4 bases and J by 0 bases, leaving 16 bases between them. This CDR3 is 16 amino acids long. The germline V gene encodes CDR1 MGHRA and CDR2 YSYEKL.

The V call is TRBV5-5, the J call TRBJ1-1; D uncertain. Germline CDR1 SGHKS, CDR2 YYEKEE (reference sequence). The CDR3 spans 13 residues. V lost 2 bases and J 1 base, leaving 6 bases between the germline ends. CDR3 residues: CASSFIRNTEAFF. The CDR3 DNA is TGTGCCAGCAGCTTCATCAGGAACACTGAAGCTTTCTTT.

The chain has TRBV28 and TRBJ2-1; 8 bases match TRBD1. The CDR3 length is 14 residues. The junction had 8 bases not matched to a gene; V was cut back by 6 bases and J by 7 bases. CDR1 is MDHEN, CDR2 SYDVKM, per germline. The CDR3 is CASREQGARNEQFF. The CDR3 region has the DNA TGTGCCAGCAGAGAGCAGGGGGCGCGAAATGAGCAGTTCTTC.

This clone showed up just a few times. CDR3 region: CASSLTSGDPYEQYF. CDR3 in DNA: TGTGCCAGCAGCTTAACGTCGGGGGATCCCTACGAGCAGTACTTC. The gene calls are TRBV7-3 and TRBJ2-7, with a weak D call TRBD2 (6 bases). V was shortened by 0 bases and J by 2 bases, with 11 bases between the two germline ends. The CDR3 is made up of 15 amino acids. Germline lookup yields CDR1 SGHTA and CDR2 FQGTGA.

This clone has a single count. The chain is built from TRBV2 and TRBJ2-7; D perhaps matches TRBD2 (6 bases). Germline-derived CDR1 and CDR2 are SNHLY and FYNNEI. The V end lost 6 bases, the J end lost 4 bases, and 10 bases lay between the germline ends. The CDR3 is made up of 12 amino acids. The CDR3 loop reads CASRSEGYEQYF. The CDR3 bases are TGTGCCAGCAGGTCGGAGGGGTACGAGCAGTACTTC.